This TCR beta chain was observed in a study of lymphopenia after photon versus proton radiotherapy. Sequencing used immunoSEQ multiplex PCR; TCRdb keeps in-frame clones, though not all of them. The table has about 24,000 clones, roughly 82% seen once. V dropped 1 base and J dropped 3 bases, with 13 bases sitting between them. The CDR3 contains 16 residues. Germline V lookup: CDR1 SGHVS, CDR2 FQNEAQ. The clonotype was recovered from a woman in her 70s with pancreatic cancer. This sample comprised peripheral blood, obtained from a patient treated with proton-based radiotherapy. The rearrangement joins TRBV7-8 to TRBJ1-3; possible D gene TRBD1, 6 bases. The CDR3 DNA follows: TGTGCCAGCAGCTTAGTGTCGGGGGCAAATGGAAACACCATATATTTT. It yields the protein CASSLVSGANGNTIYF.